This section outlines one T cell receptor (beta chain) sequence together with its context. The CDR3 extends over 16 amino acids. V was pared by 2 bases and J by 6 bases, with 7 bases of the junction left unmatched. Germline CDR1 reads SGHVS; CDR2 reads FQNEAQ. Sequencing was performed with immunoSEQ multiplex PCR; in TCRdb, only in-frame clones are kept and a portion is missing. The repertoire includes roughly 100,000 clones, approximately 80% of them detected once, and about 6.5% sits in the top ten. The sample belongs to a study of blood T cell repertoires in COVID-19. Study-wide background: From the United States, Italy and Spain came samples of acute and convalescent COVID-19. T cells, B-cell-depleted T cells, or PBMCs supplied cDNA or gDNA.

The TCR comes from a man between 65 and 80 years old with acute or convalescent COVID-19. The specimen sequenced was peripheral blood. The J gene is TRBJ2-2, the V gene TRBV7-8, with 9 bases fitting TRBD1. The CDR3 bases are TGTGCCAGCAGCTTAATTCCGCGGACAGGGGCCGGGGAGCTGTTTTTT. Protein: CASSLIPRTGAGELFF.